This entry lists 18 T cell receptor beta chains sequenced from one sample in a study of T-cell reconstitution after alpha-beta-depleted transplantation in children. TCRbeta library construction was performed incorporating unique molecular identifiers. A single record per CDR3 protein comes from TCRdb applying MiXCR to the PCR reads. The sample lists just over 950,000 distinct CDR3 sequences, 25% to 35% occurring once. This material consisted of PBMCs, mostly from graft donor cells, taken 360 days after TCRalphabeta/CD19-depleted stem cell transplant. The receptors were gathered from a boy under two years old who had a stem cell transplant for SCID, so the T cells may come from the graft donor.

The table lists this clonotype with a count of one. This chain links TRBV3-1 with TRBJ1-1, with D maybe TRBD1 (5 bases). The V gene's germline CDR1 is LGHDT and CDR2 YNNKEL (reference sequence). This CDR3 has 14 residues. V dropped 4 bases and J dropped 2 bases, with 11 bases sitting between them. The CDR3 coding sequence is TGTGCCAGCAGCCCGGACATTCGTAACACTGAAGCTTTCTTT. This codes for CASSPDIRNTEAFF.

The chain joins TRBV11-1 to TRBJ2-2; perhaps D is TRBD1 or TRBD2 (6 bases each). Trimming removed 0 bases from V and 6 bases from J, with 20 bases in between. The CDR3 runs to 18 residues. Germline V CDR1 and CDR2: SGHAT, FQDESV (reference sequence). CDR3 DNA sequence: TGTGCCAGCAGCTTAGCGCGTTTTTCGGGGGCTGGAGCCGGGGAGCTGTTTTTT. It yields the protein CASSLARFSGAGAGELFF.

The chain recombines TRBV7-6 with TRBJ2-5; D is uncertain. The CDR3 has 14 amino acids. V was trimmed by 2 bases and J by 5 bases, leaving 12 bases between them. CDR1 is SGHVS, CDR2 FNYEAQ, per germline. Written as DNA, the CDR3 is TGTGCCAGCAGCTTAAACGGTTTTGTGGAGACCCAGTACTTC. It encodes CASSLNGFVETQYF. The entire variable domain, with the rest obtained from reference TRBV7-6 and TRBJ2-5, is as follows: GAGVSQSPRYKVTKRGQDVALRCDPISGHVSLYWYRQALGQGPEFLTYFNYEAQQDKSGLPNDRFSAERPEGSISTLTIQRTEQRDSAMYRCASSLNGFVETQYFGPGTRLLVL.

This chain uses TRBV28 with TRBJ2-1, with unresolved D. This CDR3 region has 17 residues. Per the germline V gene, CDR1 is MDHEN and CDR2 is SYDVKM. Deletions cut 1 base from V and 0 bases from J, with 13 bases between. The CDR3 region is CASSLYRQMSSYNEQFF. The CDR3 DNA sequence: TGTGCCAGCAGTTTATACCGGCAAATGAGCTCCTACAATGAGCAGTTCTTC.

The gene calls are TRBV20-1 and TRBJ2-1; 9 bases align to TRBD2. There are 15 residues in the CDR3. V dropped 1 base and J dropped 5; count of bases not matched to a gene: 6. The germline CDR1 and CDR2 sequences are DFQATT and SNEGSKA (reference sequence). The DNA for the CDR3 is TGCAGTGCTAGAGGCAAGCGGGGGGTTCACAATGAGCAGTTCTTC. It is translated as CSARGKRGVHNEQFF.

V is TRBV6-5 and J is TRBJ2-3; no clear D gene. The germline V and J ends were trimmed by 0 bases and 4 bases, with 8 bases remaining between them. In germline, CDR1 is MNHEY, CDR2 SVGAGI. CDR3 length: 14 amino acids. CDR3: CASSYSTASDTQYF. In DNA, the CDR3 is TGTGCCAGCAGTTACTCAACGGCTTCAGATACGCAGTATTTT.

The V call is TRBV7-2, the J call TRBJ1-5, with TRBD1 identical over 11 bases. V dropped 1 base and J dropped 7; count of bases not matched to a gene: 3. This CDR3 comprises 15 residues. Germline assignment: CDR1 SGHTA and CDR2 FQGNSA. CDR3 nucleotides: TGTGCCAGCAGCTTAGGGGGACAGGGGGGGCAGCCCCAGCATTTT. It is translated as CASSLGGQGGQPQHF.

V usage is TRBV9 and J usage is TRBJ1-1; D not certain. The CDR3 has 14 residues. The germline V gene has CDR1 SGDLS and CDR2 YYNGEE. V was clipped by 3 bases and J by 1 base, with 10 bases between them. The CDR3 is CASSGGDGNTEAFF. For the CDR3, the DNA is TGTGCCAGCAGCGGCGGGGATGGGAACACTGAAGCTTTCTTT.

The chain recombines TRBV19 with TRBJ2-1; 10 nucleotides match TRBD2. Germline trimming cut 4 bases from V and 4 bases from J; bases unmatched to any gene: 10. The germline gives CDR1 LNHDA, CDR2 SQIVND (reference sequence). The CDR3 covers 17 residues. The CDR3 is CASSTPRLAGAYNEQFF. The CDR3 DNA sequence: TGTGCCAGTAGTACCCCGCGGCTAGCGGGGGCTTACAATGAGCAGTTCTTC.

This chain joins TRBV7-3 and TRBJ1-1; D unresolved. The ends were cut back, 3 bases at V and 1 base at J, with 12 bases in the middle. The CDR3 spans 15 residues. Germline V gene lookup returns CDR1 SGHTA and CDR2 FQGTGA. The CDR3 sequence is CASSLTLAPNTEAFF. DNA for the CDR3: TGTGCCAGCAGCTTGACCCTGGCCCCGAACACTGAAGCTTTCTTT.

The rearrangement uses TRBV2 and TRBJ2-7; 11 nucleotides align to TRBD2. V lost 4 bases, J lost 6 bases, and 8 bases stayed unmatched. There are 15 residues in the CDR3. Germline V CDR1 and CDR2: SNHLY, FYNNEI. The CDR3 spells CASSVTSGAVSEQYF. The CDR3 coding sequence is TGTGCCAGCAGTGTGACTAGCGGGGCGGTCTCCGAGCAGTACTTC.

Only a few counts were recorded for this clonotype. CDR3 sequence (DNA): TGCAGCGTTTCGAGGGGGGCGAACACTGAAGCTTTCTTT. It specifies CSVSRGANTEAFF. The rearrangement uses TRBV29-1 and TRBJ1-1; a weak D match, TRBD1 (6 bases). Trimming took 5 bases from V and 1 from J, leaving 11 bases between them. This CDR3 is 13 amino acids long. CDR1 is SQVTM, CDR2 ANQGSEA, per germline.

The chain combines TRBV6-1 with TRBJ2-2; 7 bases align to TRBD2. The V gene's germline CDR1 is MNHNS and CDR2 SASEGT. There are 17 residues in the CDR3. After removal of 6 bases from V and 0 bases from J, the junction contained 10 bases not matched to a gene. The CDR3 DNA reads TGTGCCAGCAGCCCCGGGTGGGGGGGACCGAACACCGGGGAGCTGTTTTTT. Its protein is CASSPGWGGPNTGELFF.

This clonotype was seen more than once but under ten times. V gene TRBV20-1 combines with J gene TRBJ2-7; 10 bases line up with TRBD2. Trimming removed 6 bases from V and 4 bases from J; junction bases left unmatched: 15. The CDR3 runs 16 residues. CDR1 DFQATT and CDR2 SNEGSKA come from the germline V gene (reference sequence). CDR3 in amino acids: CSASPLGTSGTYEQYF. DNA of the CDR3: TGCAGTGCGAGCCCTTTAGGAACTAGCGGGACTTACGAGCAGTACTTC.

This clonotype was observed a few times. The gene calls are TRBV20-1 and TRBJ2-5, with D tentatively TRBD1 (5 bases). V was shortened by 3 bases and J by 1 base, with 15 bases between the two germline ends. The V gene's germline CDR1 is DFQATT and CDR2 SNEGSKA (reference sequence). This CDR3 comprises 15 residues. As DNA, the CDR3 is TGCAGTGCTAGTTTGGCAGGGTTGGGCCAAGAGACCCAGTACTTC. This translates into CSASLAGLGQETQYF.

This clonotype came up a few times. The chain couples TRBV5-1 to TRBJ2-1; unclear D gene. The germline CDR1 and CDR2 sequences are SGHRS and YFSETQ. Trimming pared 0 bases from V and 9 bases from J, leaving 10 bases between. The CDR3 has 13 amino acids. The CDR3 DNA follows: TGCGCCAGCAGCTTGGGTCTAGTGGGTGAGCAGTTCTTC. As protein: CASSLGLVGEQFF.

V gene TRBV12-3 or TRBV12-4 combines with J gene TRBJ2-5; the D gene is possibly TRBD1 (6 bases). V was trimmed by 6 bases and J by 11 bases, leaving 13 bases between them. This CDR3 contains 11 residues. The CDR3 region is CASRSTGSQYF. The CDR3 DNA sequence: TGTGCCAGCAGGTCTACAGGGTCACAGTACTTC.

This chain connects TRBV6-5 to TRBJ2-1; 9 bases agree with TRBD2. The germline gives CDR1 MNHEY, CDR2 SVGAGI. The junction had 5 bases not matched to a gene; V was cut back by 0 bases and J by 8 bases. The length of the CDR3 is 15 residues. The CDR3 DNA follows: TGTGCCAGCAGTTACTCGGCTAGCGGGGTCCATGAGCAGTTCTTC. This translates into CASSYSASGVHEQFF.